Presented here are 9 T cell receptor beta chains from one specimen sequenced in a study of OX40 agonist ivuxolimab in advanced cancers. Repertoires were generated with immunoSEQ multiplex PCR, while TCRdb's copy carries only in-frame clones and drops some. Of more than 100,000 clones listed, approximately 92% are singletons. This sample comprised CD4+ or CD8+ T cells sorted from blood, obtained in a trial of the OX40 agonist ivuxolimab. These receptors came from an adult with an advanced solid tumor such as melanoma, head and neck, liver or kidney cancer.

This chain links TRBV30 with TRBJ1-2; D is ambiguous. CDR3 length: 14 amino acids. CDR1 is GTSNPN and CDR2 is SVGIG in the germline V gene (reference sequence). V lost 2 bases, J lost 8 bases, and 18 bases lay in between. The CDR3 coding sequence is TGTGCCTGGAGTACTCAACCGGATTACTGGGGCTACACCTTC. Its translation is CAWSTQPDYWGYTF.

The genes are TRBV7-2 and TRBJ1-5, with TRBD1 as a possible D gene (5 bases). Deletions cut 5 bases from V and 6 bases from J, with 11 bases between. In germline, CDR1 is SGHTA, CDR2 FQGNSA. The length of the CDR3 is 13 residues. The CDR3 sequence: CASSLDGGQPQHF. CDR3 DNA: TGTGCCAGCAGCCTAGATGGGGGTCAGCCCCAGCATTTT.

This clone occurred once. V gene TRBV18 combines with J gene TRBJ1-5, with a tentative D call TRBD1 (5 bases). This CDR3 is 15 amino acids long. Trimming removed 0 bases from V and 7 bases from J, with 13 bases in between. Germline V gene data show CDR1 as KGHSH and CDR2 as LQKENI. CDR3 loop: CASSPPGGNGQPQHF. CDR3 coding DNA: TGTGCCAGCTCACCACCGGGGGGTAACGGGCAGCCCCAGCATTTT.

The chain employs TRBV28 and TRBJ2-2, with 12 bases lining up with TRBD2. The trim removed 4 bases at V and 6 bases at J, leaving 12 bases unmatched. The CDR3 covers 18 residues. Germline CDR1 is MDHEN and CDR2 is SYDVKM. CDR3 bases: TGTGCCAGCAGTTCCCCCTCCAGACTAGCGGGGGCCCCCGGGGAGCTGTTTTTT. Amino acids: CASSSPSRLAGAPGELFF. Filled out from reference TRBV28 and TRBJ2-2, the complete variable domain reads DVKVTQSSRYLVKRTGEKVFLECVQDMDHENMFWYRQDPGLGLRLIYFSYDVKMKEKGDIPEGYSVSREKKERFSLILESASTNQTSMYLCASSSPSRLAGAPGELFFGEGSRLTVL.

This chain connects TRBV28 to TRBJ1-2, with 7 bases identical to TRBD1. Trimming cost V 8 bases and J 3 bases; bases outside gene matches: 12. This CDR3 has 15 amino acids. Looked up from germline, CDR1 is MDHEN and CDR2 is SYDVKM. DNA for the CDR3: TGTGCCAGCCTTTCCGGGGCGCAGGGGGACTATGGCTACACCTTC. Translating it yields CASLSGAQGDYGYTF.

The chain couples TRBV11-2 to TRBJ2-5, with 7 bases aligning to TRBD2. Germline CDR1 and CDR2: SGHAT and FQNNGV. Trimming at V came to 4 bases and at J to 1 base, leaving 9 bases not matched to a gene. There are 16 residues in the CDR3. The CDR3 DNA is TGTGCCAGCAGCTCCCGAGTAGGACTAGGCCAAGAGACCCAGTACTTC. Translated, it gives CASSSRVGLGQETQYF. Full variable domain (remainder filled in from reference TRBV11-2 and TRBJ2-5): EAGVAQSPRYKIIEKRQSVAFWCNPISGHATLYWYQQILGQGPKLLIQFQNNGVVDDSQLPKDRFSAERLKGVDSTLKIQPAKLEDSAVYLCASSSRVGLGQETQYFGPGTRLLVL.

The chain couples TRBV7-2 to TRBJ2-7; 7 nucleotides align to TRBD2. V lost 0 bases to trimming and J lost 3 bases; unmatched junction nucleotides: 2. In germline, CDR1 is SGHTA, CDR2 FQGNSA. This CDR3 spans 14 amino acids. CDR3 protein: CASSLAGTIYEQYF. Here the CDR3 DNA reads TGTGCCAGCAGCTTAGCGGGGACTATCTACGAGCAGTACTTC.

The chain employs TRBV30 and TRBJ2-1; 7 bases map to TRBD2. Germline trimming cut 3 bases from V and 4 bases from J; bases unmatched to any gene: 6. The CDR3 spans 14 residues. CDR1 and CDR2 (germline): GTSNPN, SVGIG (reference sequence). For the CDR3, the DNA is TGTGCCTGGAGGGCTAGCGGAGCTTACAATGAGCAGTTCTTC. It translates to CAWRASGAYNEQFF.

The chain combines TRBV18 with TRBJ2-2, with a possible D match to TRBD1 (5 bases). Germline V gene data show CDR1 as KGHSH and CDR2 as LQKENI. The V end was cut by 0 bases, the J end by 6 bases, with 11 bases between. The CDR3 spans 15 residues. Written as DNA, the CDR3 is TGTGCCAGCTCACCACCGAACAGGCCGGCCGGGGAGCTGTTTTTT. Amino acid sequence: CASSPPNRPAGELFF. Together with reference TRBV18 and TRBJ2-2, the CDR3 gives the full variable domain: NAGVMQNPRHLVRRRGQEARLRCSPMKGHSHVYWYRQLPEEGLKFMVYLQKENIIDESGMPKERFSAEFPKEGPSILRIQQVVRGDSAAYFCASSPPNRPAGELFFGEGSRLTVL.